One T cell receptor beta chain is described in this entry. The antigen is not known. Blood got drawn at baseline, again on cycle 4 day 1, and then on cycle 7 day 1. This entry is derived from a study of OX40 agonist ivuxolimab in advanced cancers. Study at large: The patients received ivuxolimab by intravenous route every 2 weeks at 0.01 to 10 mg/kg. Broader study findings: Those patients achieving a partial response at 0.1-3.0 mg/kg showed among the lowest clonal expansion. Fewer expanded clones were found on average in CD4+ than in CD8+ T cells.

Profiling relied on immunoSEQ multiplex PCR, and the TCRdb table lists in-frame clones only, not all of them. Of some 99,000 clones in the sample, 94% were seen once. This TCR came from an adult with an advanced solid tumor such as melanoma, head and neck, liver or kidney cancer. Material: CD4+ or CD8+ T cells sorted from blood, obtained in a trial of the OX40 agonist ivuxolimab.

The DNA of the CDR3 is TGTGCCAGCAGACTCCCCTTCAGGGAGGTCGCTTTCTTT. Translated: CASRLPFREVAFF. The V gene is TRBV7-2, the J gene TRBJ1-1, with D possibly being TRBD1 (5 bases). The germline CDR1 and CDR2 sequences are SGHTA and FQGNSA. This CDR3 spans 13 amino acids. V lost 6 bases, J lost 11 bases, and 19 bases lay in between.